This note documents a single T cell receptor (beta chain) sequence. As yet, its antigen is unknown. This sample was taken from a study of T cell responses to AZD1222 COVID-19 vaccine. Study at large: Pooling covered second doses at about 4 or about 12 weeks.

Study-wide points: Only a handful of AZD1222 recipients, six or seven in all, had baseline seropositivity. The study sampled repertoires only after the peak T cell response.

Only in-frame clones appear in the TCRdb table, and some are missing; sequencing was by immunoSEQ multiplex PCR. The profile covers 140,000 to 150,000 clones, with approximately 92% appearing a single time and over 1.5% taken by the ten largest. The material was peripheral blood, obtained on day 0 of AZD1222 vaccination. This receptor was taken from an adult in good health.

The CDR3 loop reads CASSRTSAHKETQYF. The CDR3 nucleotides are TGTGCCAGCAGCCGGACTAGCGCCCACAAAGAGACCCAGTACTTC. The chain has TRBV7-9 and TRBJ2-5; 9 nucleotides align to TRBD2. V lost 5 bases, J lost 3 bases, and 7 bases stayed unmatched. CDR3 length equals 15 residues. Germline V gene data show CDR1 as SEHNR and CDR2 as FQNEAQ (reference sequence). Based on the CDR3 plus reference TRBV7-9 and TRBJ2-5, the full variable domain is DTGVSQNPRHKITKRGQNVTFRCDPISEHNRLYWYRQTLGQGPEFLTYFQNEAQLEKSRLLSDRFSAERPKGSFSTLEIQRTEQGDSAMYLCASSRTSAHKETQYFGPGTRLLVL.